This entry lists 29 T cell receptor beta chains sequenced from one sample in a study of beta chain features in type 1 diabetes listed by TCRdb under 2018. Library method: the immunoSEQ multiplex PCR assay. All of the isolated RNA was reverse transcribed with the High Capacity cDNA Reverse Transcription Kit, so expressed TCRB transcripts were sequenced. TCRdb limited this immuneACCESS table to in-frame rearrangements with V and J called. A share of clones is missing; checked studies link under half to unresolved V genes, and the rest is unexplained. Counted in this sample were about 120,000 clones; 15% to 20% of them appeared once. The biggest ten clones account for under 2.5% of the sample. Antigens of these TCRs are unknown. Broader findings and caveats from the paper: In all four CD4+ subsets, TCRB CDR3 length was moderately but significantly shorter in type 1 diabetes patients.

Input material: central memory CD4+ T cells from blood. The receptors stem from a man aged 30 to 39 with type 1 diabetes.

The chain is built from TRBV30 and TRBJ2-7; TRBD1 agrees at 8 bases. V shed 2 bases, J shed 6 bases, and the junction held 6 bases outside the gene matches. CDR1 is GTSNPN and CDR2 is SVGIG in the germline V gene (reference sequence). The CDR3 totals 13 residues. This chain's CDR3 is CAWSSTGVGEQYF. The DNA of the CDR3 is TGTGCCTGGAGTTCGACAGGGGTTGGCGAGCAGTACTTC.

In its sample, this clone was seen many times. CDR3 bases: TGTGCCAGCAGCTCGACAGGGTATGGCTACACCTTC. It yields the protein CASSSTGYGYTF. The J gene is TRBJ1-2, the V gene TRBV7-9, with 7 nucleotides matching TRBD1. V was pared by 4 bases and J by 5 bases, with 1 base of the junction left unmatched. Looked up from germline, CDR1 is SEHNR and CDR2 is FQNEAQ (reference sequence). The length of the CDR3 is 12 residues. Together with reference TRBV7-9 and TRBJ1-2, the CDR3 gives the full variable domain: DTGVSQNPRHKITKRGQNVTFRCDPISEHNRLYWYRQTLGQGPEFLTYFQNEAQLEKSRLLSDRFSAERPKGSFSTLEIQRTEQGDSAMYLCASSSTGYGYTFGSGTRLTVV.

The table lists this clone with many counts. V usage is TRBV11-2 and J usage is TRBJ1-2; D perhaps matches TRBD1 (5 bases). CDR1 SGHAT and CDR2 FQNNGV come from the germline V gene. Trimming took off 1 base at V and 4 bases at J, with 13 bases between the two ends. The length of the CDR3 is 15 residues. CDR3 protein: CASSLGTGRLYGYTF. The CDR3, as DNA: TGTGCCAGCAGCTTAGGTACAGGAAGACTCTATGGCTACACCTTC.

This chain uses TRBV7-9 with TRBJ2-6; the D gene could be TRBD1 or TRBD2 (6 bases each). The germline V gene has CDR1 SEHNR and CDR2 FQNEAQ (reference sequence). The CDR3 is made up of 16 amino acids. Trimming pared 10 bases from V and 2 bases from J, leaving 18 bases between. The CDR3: CAIQTGARAGANVLTF. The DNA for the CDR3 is TGTGCCATCCAAACGGGGGCCAGGGCTGGGGCCAACGTCCTGACTTTC. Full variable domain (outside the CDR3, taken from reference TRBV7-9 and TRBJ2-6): DTGVSQNPRHKITKRGQNVTFRCDPISEHNRLYWYRQTLGQGPEFLTYFQNEAQLEKSRLLSDRFSAERPKGSFSTLEIQRTEQGDSAMYLCAIQTGARAGANVLTFGAGSRLTVL.

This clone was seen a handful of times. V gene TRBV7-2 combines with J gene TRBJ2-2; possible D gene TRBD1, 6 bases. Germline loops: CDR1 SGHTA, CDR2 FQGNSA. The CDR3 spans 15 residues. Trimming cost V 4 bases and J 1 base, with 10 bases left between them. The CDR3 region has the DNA TGTGCCAGCAGCTGCTGGGGGCGGAACACCGGGGAGCTGTTTTTT. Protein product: CASSCWGRNTGELFF.

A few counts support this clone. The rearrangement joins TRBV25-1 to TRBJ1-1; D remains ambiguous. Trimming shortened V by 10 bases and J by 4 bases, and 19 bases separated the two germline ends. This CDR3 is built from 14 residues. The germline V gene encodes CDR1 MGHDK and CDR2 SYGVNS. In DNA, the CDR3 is TGTGCCACGACAAGGGCGGGGAGGGTCACTGAAGCTTTCTTT. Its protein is CATTRAGRVTEAFF. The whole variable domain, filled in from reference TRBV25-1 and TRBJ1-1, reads EADIYQTPRYLVIGTGKKITLECSQTMGHDKMYWYQQDPGMELHLIHYSYGVNSTEKGDLSSESTVSRIRTEHFPLTLESARPSHTSQYLCATTRAGRVTEAFFGQGTRLTVV.

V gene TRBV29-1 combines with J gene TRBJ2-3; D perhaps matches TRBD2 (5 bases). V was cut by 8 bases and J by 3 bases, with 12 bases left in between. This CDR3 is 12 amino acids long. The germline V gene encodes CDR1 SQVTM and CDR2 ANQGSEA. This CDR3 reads CSSAEGTDTQYF. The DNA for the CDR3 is TGCAGCTCCGCCGAGGGAACAGATACGCAGTATTTT.

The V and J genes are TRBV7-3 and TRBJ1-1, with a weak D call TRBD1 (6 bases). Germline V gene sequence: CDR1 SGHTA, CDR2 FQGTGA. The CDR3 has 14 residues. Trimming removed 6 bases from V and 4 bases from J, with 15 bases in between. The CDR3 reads CASRAGASGTEAFF. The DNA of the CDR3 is TGTGCCAGCAGGGCAGGGGCTTCCGGCACTGAAGCTTTCTTT.

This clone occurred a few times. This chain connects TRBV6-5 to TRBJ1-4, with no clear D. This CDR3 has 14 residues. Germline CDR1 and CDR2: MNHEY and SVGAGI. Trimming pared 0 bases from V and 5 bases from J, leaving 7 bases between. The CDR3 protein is CASSYSRENEKLFF. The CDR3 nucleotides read TGTGCCAGCAGTTACTCCCGGGAAAATGAAAAACTGTTTTTT.

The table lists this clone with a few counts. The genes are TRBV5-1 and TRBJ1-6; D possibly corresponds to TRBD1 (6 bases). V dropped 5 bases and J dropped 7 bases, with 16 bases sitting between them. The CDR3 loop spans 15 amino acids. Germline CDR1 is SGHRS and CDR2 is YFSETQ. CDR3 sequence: CASSTGLSWNSPLHF. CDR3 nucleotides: TGCGCCAGCAGTACAGGGCTGAGTTGGAATTCACCCCTCCACTTT.

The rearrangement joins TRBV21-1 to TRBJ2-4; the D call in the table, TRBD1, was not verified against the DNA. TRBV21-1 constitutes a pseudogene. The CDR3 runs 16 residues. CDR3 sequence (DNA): TGTGCCAGCAGCAAGGACAGTGAGGGGGCCAAAAACATTCAGTACTTC. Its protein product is CASSKDSEGAKNIQYF.

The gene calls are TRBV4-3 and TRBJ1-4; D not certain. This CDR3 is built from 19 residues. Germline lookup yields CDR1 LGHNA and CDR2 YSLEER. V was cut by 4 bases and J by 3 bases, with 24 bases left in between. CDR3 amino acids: CASSRSGPRVFSANEKLFF. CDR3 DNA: TGCGCCAGCAGCCGCTCCGGGCCAAGGGTTTTTTCTGCTAATGAAAAACTGTTTTTT.

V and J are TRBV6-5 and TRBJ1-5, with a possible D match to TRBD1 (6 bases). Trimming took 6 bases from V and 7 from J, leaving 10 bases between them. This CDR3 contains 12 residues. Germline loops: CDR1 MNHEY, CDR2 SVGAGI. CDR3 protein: CASRGGGQPQHF. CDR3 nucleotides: TGTGCCAGCAGGGGGGGCGGACAGCCCCAGCATTTT.

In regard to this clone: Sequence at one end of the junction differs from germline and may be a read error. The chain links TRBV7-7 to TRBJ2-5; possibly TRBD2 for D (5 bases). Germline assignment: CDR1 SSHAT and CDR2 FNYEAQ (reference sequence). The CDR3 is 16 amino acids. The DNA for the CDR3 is TGTGCTAGCAGCTTAGGTTTGGATACTAGCCAAGAGACCCAGTACTTC. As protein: CASSLGLDTSQETQYF.

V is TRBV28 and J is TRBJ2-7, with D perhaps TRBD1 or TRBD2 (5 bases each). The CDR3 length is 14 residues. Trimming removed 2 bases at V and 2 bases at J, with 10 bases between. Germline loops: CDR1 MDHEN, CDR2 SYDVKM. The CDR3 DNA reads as TGTGCCAGCAGTTTAACGGGACCTGCCTACGAGCAGTACTTC. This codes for CASSLTGPAYEQYF.

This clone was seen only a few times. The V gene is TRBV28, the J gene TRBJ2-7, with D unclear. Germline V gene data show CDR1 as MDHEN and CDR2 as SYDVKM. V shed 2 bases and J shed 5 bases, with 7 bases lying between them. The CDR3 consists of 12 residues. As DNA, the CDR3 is TGTGCCAGCAGTTTAATGGGGAACGAGCAGTACTTC. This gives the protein CASSLMGNEQYF.

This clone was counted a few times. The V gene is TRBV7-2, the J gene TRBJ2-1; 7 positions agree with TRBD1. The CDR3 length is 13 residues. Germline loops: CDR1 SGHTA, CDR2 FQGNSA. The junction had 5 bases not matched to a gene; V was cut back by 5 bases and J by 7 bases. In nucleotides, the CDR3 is TGTGCCAGCAGCCCCTTCAGGGGGAATGAGCAGTTCTTC. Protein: CASSPFRGNEQFF. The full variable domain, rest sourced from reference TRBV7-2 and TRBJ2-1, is GAGVSQSPSNKVTEKGKDVELRCDPISGHTALYWYRQSLGQGLEFLIYFQGNSAPDKSGLPSDRFSAERTGGSVSTLTIQRTQQEDSAVYLCASSPFRGNEQFFGPGTRLTVL.

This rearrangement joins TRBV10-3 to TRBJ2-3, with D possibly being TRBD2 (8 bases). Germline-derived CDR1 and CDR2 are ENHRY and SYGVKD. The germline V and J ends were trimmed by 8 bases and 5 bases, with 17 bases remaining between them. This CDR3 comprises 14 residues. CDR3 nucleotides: TGTGCCATCGGACTAGCAGGGGGAGTAGATACGCAGTATTTT. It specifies CAIGLAGGVDTQYF.

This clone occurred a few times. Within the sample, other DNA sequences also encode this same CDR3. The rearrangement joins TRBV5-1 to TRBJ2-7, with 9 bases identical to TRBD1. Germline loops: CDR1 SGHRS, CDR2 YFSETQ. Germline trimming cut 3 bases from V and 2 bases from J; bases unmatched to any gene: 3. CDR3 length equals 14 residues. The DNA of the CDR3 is TGCGCCAGCAGCTCGGGACAGGGCACCTACGAGCAGTACTTC. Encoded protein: CASSSGQGTYEQYF.

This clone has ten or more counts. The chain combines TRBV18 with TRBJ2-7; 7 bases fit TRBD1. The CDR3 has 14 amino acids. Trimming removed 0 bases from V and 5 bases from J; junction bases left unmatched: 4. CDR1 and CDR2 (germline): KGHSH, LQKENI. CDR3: CASSPPTGINEQYF. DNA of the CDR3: TGTGCCAGCTCACCACCGACAGGGATCAACGAGCAGTACTTC.

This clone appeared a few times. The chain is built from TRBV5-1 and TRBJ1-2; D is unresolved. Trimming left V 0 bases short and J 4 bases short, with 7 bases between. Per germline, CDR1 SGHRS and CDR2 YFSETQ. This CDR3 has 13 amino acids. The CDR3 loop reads CASSLEERYGYTF. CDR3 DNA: TGCGCCAGCAGCTTGGAAGAACGCTATGGCTACACCTTC.

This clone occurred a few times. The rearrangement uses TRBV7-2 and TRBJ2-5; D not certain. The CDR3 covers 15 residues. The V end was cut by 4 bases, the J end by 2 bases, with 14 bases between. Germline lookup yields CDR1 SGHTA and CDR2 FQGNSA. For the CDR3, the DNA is TGTGCCAGCAGCTACAACTTCGCGCCTCAAGAGACCCAGTACTTC. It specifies CASSYNFAPQETQYF.

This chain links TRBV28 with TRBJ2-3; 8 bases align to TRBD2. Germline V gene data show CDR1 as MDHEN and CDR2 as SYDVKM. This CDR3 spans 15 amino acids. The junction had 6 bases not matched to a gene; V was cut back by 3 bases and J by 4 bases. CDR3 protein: CASSFTGGGPDTQYF. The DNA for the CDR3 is TGTGCCAGCAGTTTCACGGGCGGGGGGCCAGATACGCAGTATTTT.

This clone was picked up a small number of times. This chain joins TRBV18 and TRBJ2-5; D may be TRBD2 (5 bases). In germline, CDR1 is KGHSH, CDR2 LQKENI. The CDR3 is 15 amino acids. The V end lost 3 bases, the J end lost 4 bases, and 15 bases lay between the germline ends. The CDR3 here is CASSPPASFRETQYF. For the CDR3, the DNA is TGTGCCAGCTCACCGCCCGCTAGCTTTCGAGAGACCCAGTACTTC.

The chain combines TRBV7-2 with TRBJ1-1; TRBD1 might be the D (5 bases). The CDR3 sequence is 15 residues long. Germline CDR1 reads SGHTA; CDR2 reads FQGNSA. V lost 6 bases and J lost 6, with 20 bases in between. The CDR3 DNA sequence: TGTGCCAGCAGTCAGACAGCCTCGGCGAGGGCTGAAGCTTTCTTT. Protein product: CASSQTASARAEAFF.

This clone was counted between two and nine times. CDR3 bases: TGCAGCGTTGCGTTGACGGGGTACGAGCAGTACTTC. Translating it yields CSVALTGYEQYF. The J gene is TRBJ2-7, the V gene TRBV29-1, with D possibly matching TRBD2 (5 bases). Germline lookup yields CDR1 SQVTM and CDR2 ANQGSEA. This CDR3 contains 12 residues. Trimming stripped 4 bases from V and 4 bases from J, with 11 bases between.

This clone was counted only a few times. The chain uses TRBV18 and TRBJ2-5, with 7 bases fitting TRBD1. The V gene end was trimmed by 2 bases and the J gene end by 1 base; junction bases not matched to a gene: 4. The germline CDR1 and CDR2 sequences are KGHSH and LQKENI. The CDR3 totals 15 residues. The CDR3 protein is CASSPTGALQETQYF. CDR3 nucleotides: TGTGCCAGCTCACCAACAGGGGCACTCCAAGAGACCCAGTACTTC.

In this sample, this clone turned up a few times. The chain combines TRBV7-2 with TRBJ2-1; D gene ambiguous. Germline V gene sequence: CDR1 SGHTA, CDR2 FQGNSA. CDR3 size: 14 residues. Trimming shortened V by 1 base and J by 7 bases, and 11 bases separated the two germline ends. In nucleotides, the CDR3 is TGTGCCAGCAGCTTAGAGGTGGTGGAGAATGAGCAGTTCTTC. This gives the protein CASSLEVVENEQFF.

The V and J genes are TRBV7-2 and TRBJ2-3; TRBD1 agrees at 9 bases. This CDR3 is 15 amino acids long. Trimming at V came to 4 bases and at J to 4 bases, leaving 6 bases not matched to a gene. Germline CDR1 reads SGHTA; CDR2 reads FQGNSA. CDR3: CASSSNRGRPDTQYF. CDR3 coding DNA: TGTGCCAGCAGCTCTAACAGGGGGCGCCCAGATACGCAGTATTTT.